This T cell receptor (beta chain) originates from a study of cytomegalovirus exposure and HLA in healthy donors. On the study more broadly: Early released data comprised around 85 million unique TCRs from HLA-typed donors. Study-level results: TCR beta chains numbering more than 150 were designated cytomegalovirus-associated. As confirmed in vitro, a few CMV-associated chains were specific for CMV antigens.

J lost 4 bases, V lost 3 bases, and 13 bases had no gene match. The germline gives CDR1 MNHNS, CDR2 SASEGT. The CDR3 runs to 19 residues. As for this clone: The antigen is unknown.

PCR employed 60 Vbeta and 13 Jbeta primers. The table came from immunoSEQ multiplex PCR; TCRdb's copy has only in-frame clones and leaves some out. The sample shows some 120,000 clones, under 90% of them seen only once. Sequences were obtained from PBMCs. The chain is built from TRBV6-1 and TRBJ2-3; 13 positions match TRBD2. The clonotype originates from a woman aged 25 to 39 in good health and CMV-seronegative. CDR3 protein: CASSEYLGRTSGSPDTQYF. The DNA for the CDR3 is TGTGCCAGCAGTGAGTATCTTGGAAGGACTAGCGGGAGCCCAGATACGCAGTATTTT.